Presented here are 20 T cell receptor beta chains from one specimen sequenced in a study of T cell responses to AZD1222 COVID-19 vaccine. Produced via immunoSEQ multiplex PCR; TCRdb's table is partial and in-frame only. The data contain approximately 88,000 clones, just over 90% of them singletons. The sequences come from peripheral blood, collected on day 0 of AZD1222 vaccination. Every receptor here comes from an adult in good health.

V is TRBV27 and J is TRBJ1-2, with D possibly TRBD1 on 5 matching bases. Germline loops: CDR1 MNHEY, CDR2 SMNVEV (reference sequence). This CDR3 comprises 14 residues. Trimming shortened V by 2 bases and J by 2 bases, and 9 bases separated the two germline ends. CDR3: CASSLGRANYGYTF. The CDR3 coding sequence is TGTGCCAGCAGTTTAGGCAGGGCGAACTATGGCTACACCTTC.

This chain connects TRBV10-2 to TRBJ2-3; D is possibly TRBD1 (6 bases). The V end lost 7 bases, the J end lost 0 bases, and 11 bases lay between the germline ends. The CDR3 totals 14 residues. Looked up from germline, CDR1 is WSHSY and CDR2 is SAAADI. Written as DNA, the CDR3 is TGCGCCAGCACATGGACAGCCAGCACAGATACGCAGTATTTT. Translation gives CASTWTASTDTQYF.

The rearrangement uses TRBV2 and TRBJ2-1, with D perhaps matching TRBD1 (5 bases). V was clipped by 8 bases and J by 2 bases, with 13 bases between them. The CDR3 totals 14 residues. Looked up from germline, CDR1 is SNHLY and CDR2 is FYNNEI. Here the CDR3 reads CASVLQGPYNEQFF. As DNA, the CDR3 is TGTGCCAGCGTTCTTCAGGGTCCCTACAATGAGCAGTTCTTC.

The rearrangement joins TRBV5-4 to TRBJ2-3; D is perhaps TRBD1 or TRBD2 (6 bases each). Per the germline V gene, CDR1 is SGHNT and CDR2 is YYREEE (reference sequence). V lost 1 base and J 3 bases, leaving 12 bases between the germline ends. This CDR3 spans 15 amino acids. CDR3 DNA: TGTGCCAGCAGCTTGAGGGGGGAAAGGACAGATACGCAGTATTTT. Its translation: CASSLRGERTDTQYF.

The J gene is TRBJ2-3, the V gene TRBV9; TRBD2 might be the D (6 bases). Germline CDR1 is SGDLS and CDR2 is YYNGEE. This CDR3 contains 14 residues. Trimming took off 0 bases at V and 5 bases at J, with 10 bases between the two ends. CDR3 coding DNA: TGTGCCAGCAGCGTAGGCGCGGGGATAGATACGCAGTATTTT. Amino acid sequence: CASSVGAGIDTQYF.

The CDR3 protein is CAWDPGLPYEQYF. DNA for the CDR3: TGTGCCTGGGATCCGGGACTTCCCTACGAGCAGTACTTC. This sequence joins TRBV30 and TRBJ2-7; D possibly corresponds to TRBD2 (6 bases). Trimming cost V 5 bases and J 2 bases, with 13 bases left between them. From germline, CDR1 is GTSNPN and CDR2 SVGIG (reference sequence). The length of the CDR3 is 13 residues.

The rearrangement links TRBV28 to TRBJ1-4, with TRBD1 matching over 8 bases. The CDR3 contains 15 residues. Germline trimming cut 5 bases from V and 8 bases from J; bases unmatched to any gene: 10. The germline CDR1 and CDR2 sequences are MDHEN and SYDVKM. The CDR3 DNA reads as TGTGCCAGCAGTATCGGACAGGGCGGGATCGAAAAACTGTTTTTT. Translated: CASSIGQGGIEKLFF.

The V and J genes are TRBV28 and TRBJ2-1; no reliable D call. Germline loops: CDR1 MDHEN, CDR2 SYDVKM. CDR3 length: 14 amino acids. V lost 6 bases and J 4 bases, leaving 13 bases between the germline ends. The CDR3 DNA follows: TGTGCCAGCAGCCCTGCGGCCGAGTACAATGAGCAGTTCTTC. Translation gives CASSPAAEYNEQFF.

This clone was observed a single time. The V gene is TRBV10-1, the J gene TRBJ2-2; 8 bases are a match to TRBD1. J lost 6 bases, V lost 9 bases, and 6 bases had no gene match. CDR1 is WNHNN and CDR2 is SYGVQD in the germline V gene (reference sequence). The CDR3 runs to 13 residues. The CDR3 here is CASRQGASGELFF. In DNA, the CDR3 is TGCGCCAGTCGTCAGGGGGCGTCCGGGGAGCTGTTTTTT.

The V call is TRBV24-1, the J call TRBJ2-7, with TRBD2 matching 13 bases. Trimming at V came to 2 bases and at J to 1 base, leaving 1 base not matched to a gene. CDR3 length equals 16 residues. Per germline, CDR1 KGHDR and CDR2 SFDVKD. CDR3 amino acids: CATSDWGLAGSYEQYF. The CDR3 nucleotides read TGTGCCACCAGTGATTGGGGACTAGCGGGATCCTACGAGCAGTACTTC.

J is TRBJ2-4 and V is TRBV3-1 (or the pseudogene TRBV3-2), with D unresolved. CDR3 length equals 14 residues. V was pared by 5 bases and J by 4 bases, with 12 bases between. CDR1 is LGHDT and CDR2 is YNNKEL in the germline V gene (reference sequence). This CDR3 reads CASSFTARKNIQYF. The CDR3 bases are TGTGCCAGCAGCTTTACAGCTCGAAAAAACATTCAGTACTTC.

The chain carries TRBV21-1 and TRBJ1-2; TRBD1 reflects the table's D call only, with no check against the DNA. TRBV21-1 is classified as a pseudogene. This CDR3 region has 15 residues. The CDR3 bases are TGTGCCAGCAGAAAAACCCGGGACAGGGAGGATGGCTACACCTTC. Its protein product is CASRKTRDREDGYTF.

V gene TRBV11-2 combines with J gene TRBJ2-2; 8 bases map to TRBD2. The CDR3 consists of 14 residues. With V trimmed by 5 bases and J by 6 bases, 5 bases remained unmatched. CDR1 and CDR2 from the germline V gene are SGHAT and FQNNGV. The CDR3 bases are TGTGCCAGCAGCGGAACTAGCGGTCCCGGGGAGCTGTTTTTT. Its translation: CASSGTSGPGELFF.

This clone came up once. V usage is TRBV6-1 and J usage is TRBJ1-6; TRBD1 might be the D (6 bases). This CDR3 comprises 15 residues. The germline CDR1 and CDR2 sequences are MNHNS and SASEGT. V was clipped by 3 bases and J by 9 bases, with 15 bases between them. CDR3 in amino acids: CASSDGGRGASPLHF. CDR3 DNA sequence: TGTGCCAGCAGTGATGGTGGCAGGGGTGCTTCACCCCTCCACTTT.

The rearrangement uses TRBV5-1 and TRBJ1-4; 8 nucleotides match TRBD1. V lost 2 bases, J lost 4 bases, and 4 bases stayed unmatched. Germline CDR1 reads SGHRS; CDR2 reads YFSETQ. The CDR3 sequence is 15 residues long. The CDR3 sequence is CASSLVQGDNEKLFF. In DNA form, the CDR3 reads TGCGCCAGCAGCTTAGTACAGGGGGATAATGAAAAACTGTTTTTT.

The J gene is TRBJ2-5, the V gene TRBV6-5; TRBD1 matches 10 bases. Trimming removed 11 bases from V and 5 bases from J; junction bases left unmatched: 11. This CDR3 has 14 amino acids. From germline, CDR1 is MNHEY and CDR2 SVGAGI. Here the CDR3 DNA reads TGTGCCGACGCCCAGGACAGGGGGTGGGAGACCCAGTACTTC. Translation gives CADAQDRGWETQYF.

The chain combines TRBV28 with TRBJ2-3; D ambiguous. V was pared by 5 bases and J by 3 bases, with 6 bases between. CDR1 is MDHEN, CDR2 SYDVKM, per germline. CDR3 length equals 12 residues. The CDR3 loop reads CASSVETDTQYF. CDR3 DNA sequence: TGTGCCAGCAGTGTTGAAACAGATACGCAGTATTTT.

The chain couples TRBV7-8 to TRBJ1-4, with D maybe TRBD1 (5 bases). The germline V gene has CDR1 SGHVS and CDR2 FQNEAQ. The CDR3 is made up of 16 amino acids. V was trimmed by 2 bases and J by 8 bases, leaving 18 bases between them. This CDR3 is CASSLKVGTAGEKLFF. The CDR3 DNA is TGTGCCAGCAGCTTAAAGGTCGGGACGGCGGGGGAAAAACTGTTTTTT. Together with reference TRBV7-8 and TRBJ1-4, the CDR3 gives the full variable domain: GAGVSQSPRYKVAKRGQDVALRCDPISGHVSLFWYQQALGQGPEFLTYFQNEAQLDKSGLPSDRFFAERPEGSVSTLKIQRTQQEDSAVYLCASSLKVGTAGEKLFFGSGTQLSVL.

V is TRBV14 and J is TRBJ2-7; TRBD1 might be the D (5 bases). The length of the CDR3 is 15 residues. Germline lookup yields CDR1 SGHDN and CDR2 FVKESK. Trimming removed 4 bases at V and 1 base at J, with 14 bases between. CDR3 loop: CASSPEGVPSYEQYF. In DNA form, the CDR3 reads TGTGCCAGCAGCCCCGAAGGGGTTCCGTCCTACGAGCAGTACTTC.

The genes are TRBV7-9 and TRBJ2-2; D possibly matches TRBD1 or TRBD2 (6 bases each). V lost 5 bases and J lost 0, with 13 bases in between. The CDR3 extends over 16 amino acids. Per germline, CDR1 SEHNR and CDR2 FQNEAQ (reference sequence). This chain's CDR3 is CASSPGGRANTGELFF. Here the CDR3 DNA reads TGTGCCAGCAGCCCCGGGGGCAGGGCGAACACCGGGGAGCTGTTTTTT.